This T cell receptor beta chain was sequenced during a study of CD8+CD57+ T cells in acquired aplastic anemia. Investigators profiled TCR beta VDJ and CDR3 from genomic DNA template. TCRdb re-analysed the reads in MiXCR, keeping a single row per CDR3 protein. Among 150,000 to 200,000 distinct CDR3 sequences listed, around 60% were seen once. Points on this clonotype: This may come from a read error, since a much larger clone is one base off.

Germline V gene data show CDR1 as SGHAT and CDR2 as FQNNGV. The CDR3 sequence is 16 residues long. The chain uses TRBV11-2 and TRBJ2-5; a possible D gene is TRBD2 (6 bases). The clonotype was recovered from a human donor in good health. The sample consisted of sorted CD4+, CD8+, or CD8+CD57+ T cells (not recorded which) from PBMCs. CDR3 DNA: TGTACCAGCAGCTTCGAGGACCCCGGAGGGCAAGAGACCCAGTACTTC. The encoded protein is CTSSFEDPGGQETQYF.